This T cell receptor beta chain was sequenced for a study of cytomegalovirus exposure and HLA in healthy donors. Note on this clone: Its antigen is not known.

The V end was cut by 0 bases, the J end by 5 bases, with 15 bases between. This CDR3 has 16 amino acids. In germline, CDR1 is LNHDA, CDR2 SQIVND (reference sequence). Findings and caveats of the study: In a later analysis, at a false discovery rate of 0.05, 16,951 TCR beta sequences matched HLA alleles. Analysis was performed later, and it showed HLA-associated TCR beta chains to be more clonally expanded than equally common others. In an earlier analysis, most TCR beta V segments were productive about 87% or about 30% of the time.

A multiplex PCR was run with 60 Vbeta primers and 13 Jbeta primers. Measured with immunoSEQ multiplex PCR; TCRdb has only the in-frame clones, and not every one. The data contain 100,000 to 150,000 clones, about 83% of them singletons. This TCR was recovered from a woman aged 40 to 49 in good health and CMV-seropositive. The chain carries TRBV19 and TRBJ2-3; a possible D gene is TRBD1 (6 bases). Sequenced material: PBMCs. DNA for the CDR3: TGTGCCAGTAGTATAGACGGTCTAGTAGGGGGAGATACGCAGTATTTT. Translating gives CASSIDGLVGGDTQYF.